Below, 30 T cell receptor beta chains from the same sample are listed, as sequenced in a study of cytomegalovirus exposure and HLA in healthy donors. Primers for the PCR totalled 60 Vbeta and 13 Jbeta. TCRdb keeps only in-frame clones here, not all; method: immunoSEQ multiplex PCR. The sample lists about 120,000 clones, about 70% occurring once. Source material: PBMCs. The receptors originated from a woman aged 30 to 39 in good health and CMV-seronegative.

This rearrangement joins TRBV18 to TRBJ1-1; no reliable D call. Germline loops: CDR1 KGHSH, CDR2 LQKENI. The V end lost 3 bases, the J end lost 8 bases, and 16 bases lay between the germline ends. The CDR3 length is 14 residues. The CDR3 DNA reads TGTGCCAGCTCACCCTCGAGGGCGGAGGGAGAAGCTTTCTTT. This translates into CASSPSRAEGEAFF.

This chain connects TRBV13 to TRBJ1-1; D is ambiguous. The CDR3 length is 12 residues. Germline V gene data show CDR1 as PRHDT and CDR2 as FYEKMQ (reference sequence). Trimming left V 4 bases short and J 3 bases short, with 6 bases between. The CDR3 coding sequence is TGTGCCAGCAGCTCCCGGGACACTGAAGCTTTCTTT. Translating gives CASSSRDTEAFF.

The J gene is TRBJ1-6, the V gene TRBV7-2; 8 nucleotides line up with TRBD1. Looked up from germline, CDR1 is SGHTA and CDR2 is FQGNSA. CDR3 length equals 15 residues. V was clipped by 3 bases and J by 3 bases; unmatched bases: 1. The CDR3 is CASSFTGGYNSPLHF. DNA for the CDR3: TGTGCCAGCAGCTTTACAGGGGGCTATAATTCACCCCTCCACTTT. Variable domain in full (rest from reference TRBV7-2 and TRBJ1-6): GAGVSQSPSNKVTEKGKDVELRCDPISGHTALYWYRQSLGQGLEFLIYFQGNSAPDKSGLPSDRFSAERTGGSVSTLTIQRTQQEDSAVYLCASSFTGGYNSPLHFGNGTRLTVT.

J is TRBJ2-3 and V is TRBV19, with unresolved D. Trimming took 5 bases from V and 2 from J, leaving 11 bases between them. The length of the CDR3 is 14 residues. Looked up from germline, CDR1 is LNHDA and CDR2 is SQIVND (reference sequence). The CDR3 bases are TGTGCCAGTAGTTGGCGGTTTGACACAGATACGCAGTATTTT. Its translation: CASSWRFDTDTQYF.

The J gene is TRBJ2-7, the V gene TRBV5-8; the match to TRBD1 covers 7 bases. Germline V gene data show CDR1 as SGHTS and CDR2 as YDEGEE. CDR3 size: 14 residues. Germline trimming cut 5 bases from V and 3 bases from J; bases unmatched to any gene: 8. In DNA, the CDR3 is TGTGCCAGCAGACAGGACAGGCCTGGCTACGAGCAGTACTTC. Its protein is CASRQDRPGYEQYF.

The V and J genes are TRBV7-9 and TRBJ1-2; 8 positions match TRBD1. Germline V CDR1 and CDR2: SEHNR, FQNEAQ (reference sequence). V was pared by 3 bases and J by 8 bases, with 5 bases of the junction left unmatched. This CDR3 is 13 amino acids long. The CDR3 region has the DNA TGTGCCAGCAGCTTGGACAGGGTGAGCGGCTACACCTTC. This encodes CASSLDRVSGYTF.

About this clone itself: The junction departs from the called germline gene at one end, perhaps through a read error. The V call is TRBV11-2, the J call TRBJ1-2; unclear D gene. The CDR3 length is 11 residues. CDR1 is SGHAT, CDR2 FQNNGV, per germline. Here the CDR3 DNA reads TGTGCCAGCAGCTCTAATTATGGCTACACCTTC. Its translation is CASSSNYGYTF. The full variable domain, completed using reference TRBV11-2 and TRBJ1-2, is EAGVAQSPRYKIIEKRQSVAFWCNPISGHATLYWYQQILGQGPKLLIQFQNNGVVDDSQLPKDRFSAERLKGVDSTLKIQPAKLEDSAVYLCASSSNYGYTFGSGTRLTVV.

V usage is TRBV7-9 and J usage is TRBJ1-1, with D hard to call. The CDR3 extends over 12 amino acids. Trimming removed 2 bases from V and 11 bases from J, with 12 bases in between. CDR1 and CDR2 (germline): SEHNR, FQNEAQ (reference sequence). CDR3 amino acids: CASSLTVEKAFF. In DNA, the CDR3 is TGTGCCAGCAGCTTAACAGTGGAAAAGGCTTTCTTT.

This sequence joins TRBV18 and TRBJ1-6; perhaps TRBD1 as D (5 bases). Trimming shortened V by 2 bases and J by 9 bases, and 14 bases separated the two germline ends. The germline V gene has CDR1 KGHSH and CDR2 LQKENI. This CDR3 has 15 residues. The CDR3 region has the DNA TGTGCCAGCTCACCAAAGGGACTGAAATCTTCACCCCTCCACTTT. Its protein product is CASSPKGLKSSPLHF.

This chain links TRBV10-3 with TRBJ2-7; TRBD2 is a possible D gene (6 bases). V dropped 10 bases and J dropped 3 bases, with 19 bases sitting between them. This CDR3 spans 14 amino acids. The germline V gene encodes CDR1 ENHRY and CDR2 SYGVKD. CDR3 nucleotides: TGTGCCACCTCCACCGGGACTGCTTACTACGAGCAGTACTTC. This gives the protein CATSTGTAYYEQYF.

A few counts support this clone. The chain links TRBV7-9 to TRBJ2-7, with 11 positions matching TRBD2. Germline V gene sequence: CDR1 SEHNR, CDR2 FQNEAQ (reference sequence). J was trimmed by 1 base and V by 5 bases; bases with no gene match: 7. CDR3 length: 16 amino acids. The CDR3 region has the DNA TGTGCCAGCAGCCCGTTTAGCGGGAGGGCATCCTACGAGCAGTACTTC. Translating it yields CASSPFSGRASYEQYF.

This chain connects TRBV6-1 to TRBJ2-1; a weak D match, TRBD2 (5 bases). This CDR3 spans 13 amino acids. CDR1 MNHNS and CDR2 SASEGT come from the germline V gene. V was trimmed by 7 bases and J by 5 bases, leaving 12 bases between them. The CDR3 sequence is CASMRSGHNEQFF. The CDR3 DNA follows: TGTGCCAGCATGAGGAGCGGACACAATGAGCAGTTCTTC.

The chain employs TRBV2 and TRBJ2-5; tentative D call: TRBD2 (5 bases). Per germline, CDR1 SNHLY and CDR2 FYNNEI. This CDR3 comprises 11 residues. Trimming stripped 4 bases from V and 7 bases from J, with 7 bases between. The CDR3 bases are TGTGCCAGCAGTGCAGGAGGGACCCAGTACTTC. Translating gives CASSAGGTQYF.

This clone was observed a handful of times. The chain carries TRBV19 and TRBJ1-1; 7 nucleotides agree with TRBD1. V lost 3 bases to trimming and J lost 0 bases; unmatched junction nucleotides: 4. Looked up from germline, CDR1 is LNHDA and CDR2 is SQIVND (reference sequence). This CDR3 contains 15 residues. CDR3 DNA sequence: TGTGCCAGTAGTATGGGGACAGAAATGAACACTGAAGCTTTCTTT. This codes for CASSMGTEMNTEAFF.

About this clone itself: The sample holds other DNA sequences that translate to the same CDR3. The V call is TRBV18, the J call TRBJ2-3; D possibly corresponds to TRBD2 (6 bases). The CDR3 consists of 12 residues. CDR1 and CDR2 from the germline V gene are KGHSH and LQKENI. Between the trimmed V and J ends, which lost 6 bases and 5 bases, there was a span of 9 bases. The CDR3 sequence is CASSPGEDTQYF. The CDR3 DNA sequence: TGTGCCAGCTCTCCGGGGGAAGATACGCAGTATTTT.

The rearrangement uses TRBV27 and TRBJ2-3, with D possibly TRBD2 on 5 matching bases. CDR3 length equals 15 residues. Trimming shortened V by 2 bases and J by 3 bases, and 12 bases separated the two germline ends. Germline-derived CDR1 and CDR2 are MNHEY and SMNVEV (reference sequence). The CDR3 reads CASSLRGVGTDTQYF. DNA of the CDR3: TGTGCCAGCAGTTTACGGGGAGTTGGTACAGATACGCAGTATTTT.

This clone was seen once. In DNA form, the CDR3 reads TGTGCCTGGAGTGCCGAGACAGTGGCCTATAATTCACCCCTCCACTTT. It encodes CAWSAETVAYNSPLHF. The chain carries TRBV30 and TRBJ1-6, with D possibly being TRBD1 (5 bases). The CDR3 is 16 residues long. Trimming shortened V by 1 base and J by 2 bases, and 12 bases separated the two germline ends. Germline loops: CDR1 GTSNPN, CDR2 SVGIG (reference sequence).

In this sample, this clone turned up once. The V call is TRBV7-9, the J call TRBJ1-5; 7 nucleotides line up with TRBD1. The CDR3 loop spans 17 amino acids. The germline V gene has CDR1 SEHNR and CDR2 FQNEAQ (reference sequence). V was pared by 5 bases and J by 4 bases, with 14 bases of the junction left unmatched. CDR3 residues: CASSAFGGGVGNQPQHF. CDR3 DNA: TGTGCCAGCAGCGCATTCGGAGGGGGCGTTGGAAATCAGCCCCAGCATTTT.

This clone came up a few times. The chain joins TRBV18 to TRBJ1-1; D not certain. Germline V gene data show CDR1 as KGHSH and CDR2 as LQKENI. CDR3 length equals 14 residues. Trimming took 3 bases from V and 1 from J, leaving 9 bases between them. The CDR3: CASSPRARNTEAFF. Written as DNA, the CDR3 is TGTGCCAGCTCACCGAGGGCGAGGAACACTGAAGCTTTCTTT.

The V and J genes are TRBV28 and TRBJ1-1; TRBD1 aligns across 11 bases. After removal of 2 bases from V and 5 bases from J, the junction contained 7 bases not matched to a gene. The CDR3 sequence is 16 residues long. CDR1 is MDHEN, CDR2 SYDVKM, per germline. CDR3 coding DNA: TGTGCCAGCAGTTTACCCAATGGACAGGGGGCTACTGAAGCTTTCTTT. This gives the protein CASSLPNGQGATEAFF.

Only a few counts were recorded for this clone. The chain recombines TRBV14 with TRBJ2-6; D call uncertain. Germline V gene data show CDR1 as SGHDN and CDR2 as FVKESK. CDR3 length equals 13 residues. V was cut by 3 bases and J by 5 bases, with 5 bases left in between. The CDR3 nucleotides read TGTGCCAGCAGCCACCTCCGGGCCAACGTCCTGACTTTC. Protein: CASSHLRANVLTF.

This clone was found a few times. The chain links TRBV5-6 to TRBJ1-1, with 7 bases lining up with TRBD1. The V and J ends lost 0 bases and 6 bases, in that order; junction bases with no gene match: 2. From germline, CDR1 is SGHDT and CDR2 YYEEEE. The CDR3 runs to 13 residues. The CDR3 region is CASSLEGAAEAFF. CDR3 bases: TGTGCCAGCAGCTTGGAGGGGGCAGCTGAAGCTTTCTTT.

The chain couples TRBV7-9 to TRBJ1-1; TRBD1 matches 8 bases. V shed 6 bases, J shed 1 base, and the junction held 4 bases outside the gene matches. This CDR3 is built from 14 residues. Germline V lookup: CDR1 SEHNR, CDR2 FQNEAQ (reference sequence). In DNA form, the CDR3 reads TGTGCCAGCAGACCGACAGGGGAGAACACTGAAGCTTTCTTT. This codes for CASRPTGENTEAFF.

The chain couples TRBV6-5 to TRBJ2-4; maybe TRBD2 (7 bases). Trimming stripped 0 bases from V and 8 bases from J, with 11 bases between. CDR3 size: 14 residues. CDR1 is MNHEY and CDR2 is SVGAGI in the germline V gene. CDR3 residues: CASSYSRGQDIQYF. The CDR3 DNA is TGTGCCAGCAGTTACTCGCGGGGGCAGGACATTCAGTACTTC.

This clone was counted once. The chain links TRBV6-1 to TRBJ1-5; D gene ambiguous. Trimming removed 3 bases at V and 10 bases at J, with 13 bases between. CDR1 is MNHNS, CDR2 SASEGT, per germline. The CDR3 runs 13 residues. The CDR3 loop reads CASSDLTQYPQHF. The CDR3 DNA follows: TGTGCCAGCAGTGATTTAACACAGTACCCCCAGCATTTT.

V gene TRBV18 combines with J gene TRBJ1-5; D uncertain. This CDR3 has 13 residues. Trimming took 2 bases from V and 7 from J, leaving 9 bases between them. Germline V gives CDR1 KGHSH, CDR2 LQKENI. The CDR3 spells CASSPSVIQPQHF. The CDR3 nucleotides read TGTGCCAGCTCACCATCGGTTATACAGCCCCAGCATTTT.

Remarks on this clone: Other nucleotide sequences in the sample specify the same CDR3. V usage is TRBV6-1 and J usage is TRBJ1-2, with D unresolved. CDR3 size: 15 residues. The germline CDR1 and CDR2 sequences are MNHNS and SASEGT. V lost 2 bases and J 0 bases, leaving 10 bases between the germline ends. CDR3 sequence (DNA): TGTGCCAGCAGTGAACTCACCGGTCCTAACTATGGCTACACCTTC. Translation: CASSELTGPNYGYTF.

The V gene is TRBV27, the J gene TRBJ1-6; the D gene is possibly TRBD1 (5 bases). V lost 3 bases and J 9 bases, leaving 18 bases between the germline ends. CDR3 length equals 16 residues. Germline assignment: CDR1 MNHEY and CDR2 SMNVEV (reference sequence). CDR3 sequence: CASSLDQGGLGSPLHF. The CDR3 DNA reads TGTGCCAGCAGTTTGGATCAGGGAGGTTTAGGTTCACCCCTCCACTTT.

In DNA, the CDR3 is TGCGCCAGCAGCCTCGTGGGACAGGACAGAAACACTGAAGCTTTCTTT. Encoded protein: CASSLVGQDRNTEAFF. This sequence joins TRBV4-1 and TRBJ1-1; 8 bases align to TRBD1. V lost 4 bases and J lost 2; bases outside the gene matches: 9. Germline lookup yields CDR1 MGHRA and CDR2 YSYEKL. The CDR3 sequence is 16 residues long.

This clone was found a few times. The rearrangement joins TRBV19 to TRBJ2-1, with 13 bases lining up with TRBD2. V trimming: 1 base; J trimming: 0 bases; junction bases outside the gene matches: 3. CDR3 length: 18 residues. Germline V gene data show CDR1 as LNHDA and CDR2 as SQIVND (reference sequence). This CDR3 is CASSIAGLAGSSYNEQFF. The CDR3 DNA is TGTGCCAGTAGTATAGCGGGACTAGCGGGGTCCTCCTACAATGAGCAGTTCTTC.